These T cell receptor beta chains were read from a single sample in a study of blood T cell repertoires in COVID-19. Assay: immunoSEQ multiplex PCR; the TCRdb copy retains only in-frame clones and omits some. The data show roughly 100,000 clones, roughly 90% seen once. Material: peripheral blood. The source of these receptors is a woman aged 55-69 years with acute or convalescent COVID-19. CDR3s include the opening cysteine and the closing phenylalanine or tryptophan. D genes are given only for firm matches. A clone size is listed for some rows: how often the clone was seen (once, few, many), or a class if it is expanded.

j_call,d_call,v_call,clone_size,cdr3_aa,cdr3_nt
TRBJ1-5,NA,TRBV19,NA,CASSRPVRGQPQHF,TGTGCCAGTAGTAGGCCAGTAAGGGGTCAGCCCCAGCATTTT
TRBJ1-6,TRBD1,TRBV10-1,NA,CASSDPLQGDSPLHF,TGCGCCAGCAGTGACCCCTTGCAGGGGGATTCACCCCTCCACTTT
TRBJ2-3,NA,TRBV6-6,NA,CAISFSGRGMDTQYF,TGTGCCATTTCCTTTTCGGGACGGGGGATGGATACGCAGTATTTT
TRBJ2-2,NA,TRBV15,NA,CATSRADLNTGELFF,TGTGCCACCAGCAGGGCGGACTTGAACACCGGGGAGCTGTTTTTT
TRBJ2-2,TRBD1,TRBV2,NA,CASSGQGGDTGELFF,TGTGCCAGCAGTGGACAGGGGGGAGACACCGGGGAGCTGTTTTTT
TRBJ2-5,NA,TRBV5-1,NA,CASSLGGGPARGQETQYF,TGCGCCAGCAGCTTGGGGGGCGGTCCAGCCAGGGGCCAAGAGACCCAGTACTTC
TRBJ1-5,TRBD1,TRBV18,NA,CASSPGQNQPQHF,TGTGCCAGCTCACCGGGACAGAATCAGCCCCAGCATTTT
TRBJ1-1,TRBD1,TRBV29-1,NA,CSVEQGAVNTEAFF,TGCAGCGTTGAGCAGGGGGCGGTGAACACTGAAGCTTTCTTT
TRBJ2-1,TRBD2,TRBV6-5,NA,CASRDSGGSYNEQFF,TGTGCCAGCAGGGATAGCGGGGGCTCCTACAATGAGCAGTTCTTC
TRBJ2-7,NA,TRBV5-1,NA,CATSPGGSSDEQYF,TGCGCCACCTCTCCCGGGGGTTCCTCCGACGAGCAGTACTTC
TRBJ1-4,TRBD1,TRBV5-1,NA,CASGPGQGAGEKLFF,TGCGCCAGCGGACCCGGACAGGGGGCAGGGGAAAAACTGTTTTTT
TRBJ2-3,NA,TRBV28,NA,CASSSITDTQYF,TGTGCCAGCAGTTCTATCACAGATACGCAGTATTTT
TRBJ2-2,TRBD2,TRBV5-1,few,CASSPGTSGSTGELFF,TGCGCCAGCAGCCCCGGGACTAGCGGGAGTACCGGGGAGCTGTTTTTT
TRBJ1-4,TRBD1,TRBV6-6,NA,CASSYLRDRGNEKLFF,TGTGCCAGCAGTTACTTAAGGGACAGGGGAAATGAAAAACTGTTTTTT